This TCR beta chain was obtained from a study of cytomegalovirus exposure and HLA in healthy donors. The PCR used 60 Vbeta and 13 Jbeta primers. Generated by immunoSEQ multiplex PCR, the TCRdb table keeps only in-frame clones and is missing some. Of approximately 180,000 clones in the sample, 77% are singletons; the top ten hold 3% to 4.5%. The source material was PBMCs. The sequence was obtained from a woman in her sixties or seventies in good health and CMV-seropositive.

CDR3 DNA: TGTGCCTGGAGTACTGCGGGAGAGACCCAGTACTTC. It codes for CAWSTAGETQYF. The rearrangement links TRBV30 to TRBJ2-5, with D perhaps TRBD2 (5 bases). Germline V gene lookup returns CDR1 GTSNPN and CDR2 SVGIG (reference sequence). This CDR3 is built from 12 residues. Trimming removed 2 bases from V and 4 bases from J, with 8 bases in between.